What follows is one T cell receptor beta chain and its context. Its antigen is currently unknown. Repertoires were sampled repeatedly during chemoradiotherapy. V lost 4 bases and J lost 3, with 13 bases in between. Germline values: CDR1 SGDLS, CDR2 YYNGEE. The CDR3 spans 14 residues. The sample comes from a study of chemoradiotherapy in HPV16-positive cancers. Study conclusions and caveats: HPV-responsive T-cell expansion during chemoradiotherapy was linked to improved recurrence-free survival in HPV16-positive patients. Candidate HPV-specific clones and E7-related TCR motifs grew in tumor during treatment.

Sequenced by immunoSEQ multiplex PCR; TCRdb stores in-frame clones only, minus some. The sample holds tens of thousands of clones; 84% are singletons and the top ten take less than 6%. This sequence originates from a human donor with HPV-associated anogenital cancer. This specimen consisted of blood, obtained from a patient who underwent chemoradiotherapy. The chain combines TRBV9 with TRBJ2-5; perhaps TRBD2 as D (6 bases). Here the CDR3 reads CASSRGTVKETQYF. The CDR3 coding sequence is TGTGCCAGCAGCCGGGGGACGGTGAAAGAGACCCAGTACTTC.